This is a list of T cell receptor beta chains from one sample in a study of T cell responses to AZD1222 COVID-19 vaccine. Profiled with immunoSEQ multiplex PCR; TCRdb holds only in-frame clones, not every one. The table shows about 97,000 clones, with about four fifths occurring only once. This sample comprised peripheral blood, obtained on day 0 of AZD1222 vaccination. Receptor source: an adult in good health. Each CDR3 is given with its conserved first and last residue. Each record gives: D gene, clone size, J gene, V gene, CDR3 protein, CDR3 DNA. D genes are given only for firm matches. The size field is filled for only some rows; it gives once, few, many or a size class.

D: -; size: -; J: TRBJ1-2; V: TRBV29-1; CDR3: CTVGGAEGYTF; DNA: TGCACTGTCGGGGGGGCTGAGGGCTACACCTTC
D: TRBD2; size: few; J: TRBJ2-3; V: TRBV5-4; CDR3: CASSLGTSGSSTDTQYF; DNA: TGTGCCAGCAGCTTGGGGACTAGCGGGAGCTCCACAGATACGCAGTATTTT
D: -; size: -; J: TRBJ2-7; V: TRBV18; CDR3: CASSLGASTYEQYF; DNA: TGTGCCAGCTCACTGGGGGCCTCTACCTACGAGCAGTACTTC
D: TRBD1; size: -; J: TRBJ1-3; V: TRBV7-9; CDR3: CASSTPGTGPGNTIYF; DNA: TGTGCCAGCAGCACTCCCGGGACAGGTCCCGGAAACACCATATATTTT
D: -; size: -; J: TRBJ1-2; V: TRBV4-3; CDR3: CASSQGNYGYTF; DNA: TGCGCCAGCAGCCAGGGAAACTATGGCTACACCTTC
D: -; size: few; J: TRBJ1-6; V: TRBV5-8; CDR3: CASSFQGNSPLHF; DNA: TGTGCCAGCAGCTTCCAGGGAAATTCACCCCTCCACTTT
D: TRBD1; size: -; J: TRBJ1-1; V: TRBV7-2; CDR3: CASSVKQGANTEAFF; DNA: TGTGCCAGCAGCGTAAAACAGGGGGCGAACACTGAAGCTTTCTTT
D: TRBD1; size: once; J: TRBJ1-4; V: TRBV9; CDR3: CASQGQGNEKLFF; DNA: TGTGCCAGCCAGGGACAGGGGAACGAAAAACTGTTTTTT
D: -; size: -; J: TRBJ1-2; V: TRBV29-1; CDR3: CSVVTGAGSGYTF; DNA: TGCAGCGTTGTGACCGGGGCTGGAAGTGGCTACACCTTC
D: TRBD1; size: -; J: TRBJ2-3; V: TRBV7-9; CDR3: CASSELEGLPAGGTQYF; DNA: TGTGCCAGCAGCGAGCTCGAAGGGCTACCTGCAGGGGGTACGCAGTATTTT
D: -; size: -; J: TRBJ1-5; V: TRBV3-1/TRBV3-2; CDR3: CASSQGTSQPQHF; DNA: TGTGCCAGCAGCCAAGGGACCAGCCAGCCCCAGCATTTT
D: TRBD2; size: -; J: TRBJ2-3; V: TRBV5-1; CDR3: CASSLVGGGPTDTQYF; DNA: TGCGCCAGCAGCTTGGTCGGCGGGGGGCCCACAGATACGCAGTATTTT
D: -; size: once; J: TRBJ1-5; V: TRBV7-9; CDR3: CASNPPPGNQPQHF; DNA: TGTGCCAGCAACCCTCCCCCAGGCAATCAGCCCCAGCATTTT
D: -; size: -; J: TRBJ1-1; V: TRBV3-1/TRBV3-2; CDR3: CASSQKGNTEAFF; DNA: TGTGCCAGCAGCCAAAAGGGTAACACTGAAGCTTTCTTT
D: -; size: -; J: TRBJ1-6; V: TRBV27; CDR3: CASAGFYDNSPLHF; DNA: TGTGCCAGCGCAGGGTTTTACGATAATTCACCCCTCCACTTT
D: TRBD2; size: -; J: TRBJ2-3; V: TRBV5-1; CDR3: CASSLEGTRTDTQYF; DNA: TGCGCCAGCAGCTTGGAGGGGACTAGGACAGATACGCAGTATTTT
D: -; size: -; J: TRBJ2-2; V: TRBV3-1/TRBV3-2; CDR3: CASSQVEGTGELFF; DNA: TGTGCCAGCAGCCAAGTCGAGGGAACCGGGGAGCTGTTTTTT
D: -; size: -; J: TRBJ2-4; V: TRBV7-2; CDR3: CASSRSGGGNENIQYF; DNA: TGTGCCAGCAGCCGGAGTGGAGGGGGCAATGAAAACATTCAGTACTTC
D: TRBD2; size: -; J: TRBJ2-2; V: TRBV6-2/TRBV6-3; CDR3: CASSYGGLAPNTGELFF; DNA: TGTGCCAGCAGTTACGGGGGACTAGCCCCGAACACCGGGGAGCTGTTTTTT
D: TRBD1; size: -; J: TRBJ1-2; V: TRBV6-5; CDR3: CASRLEGAVGYTF; DNA: TGTGCCAGCAGATTGGAGGGGGCGGTTGGCTACACCTTC
D: -; size: -; J: TRBJ1-1; V: TRBV20-1; CDR3: CSGPWTEEAFF; DNA: TGCAGTGGTCCTTGGACAGAAGAAGCTTTCTTT
D: TRBD2; size: -; J: TRBJ2-3; V: TRBV5-1; CDR3: CASSGGTSPDTQYF; DNA: TGCGCCAGCAGTGGAGGGACTAGCCCAGATACGCAGTATTTT
D: TRBD1; size: -; J: TRBJ1-4; V: TRBV2; CDR3: CASSIGTGKNEKLFF; DNA: TGTGCCAGCAGTATAGGGACAGGCAAAAATGAAAAACTGTTTTTT
D: -; size: -; J: TRBJ1-2; V: TRBV10-3; CDR3: CAISESSQGGTF; DNA: TGTGCCATCAGTGAGTCATCTCAGGGAGGAACCTTC
D: -; size: -; J: TRBJ1-1; V: TRBV9; CDR3: CASSVGGKNTEAFF; DNA: TGTGCCAGCAGCGTCGGGGGAAAGAACACTGAAGCTTTCTTT
D: -; size: -; J: TRBJ1-2; V: TRBV6-2/TRBV6-3; CDR3: CASSLFQTAVLNGYTF; DNA: TGTGCCAGCAGTTTGTTTCAAACAGCGGTCCTGAATGGCTACACCTTC
D: -; size: -; J: TRBJ2-4; V: TRBV21-1; CDR3: CASSKMGQLAKNIQYF; DNA: TGTGCCAGCAGCAAAATGGGGCAGTTAGCCAAAAACATTCAGTACTTC